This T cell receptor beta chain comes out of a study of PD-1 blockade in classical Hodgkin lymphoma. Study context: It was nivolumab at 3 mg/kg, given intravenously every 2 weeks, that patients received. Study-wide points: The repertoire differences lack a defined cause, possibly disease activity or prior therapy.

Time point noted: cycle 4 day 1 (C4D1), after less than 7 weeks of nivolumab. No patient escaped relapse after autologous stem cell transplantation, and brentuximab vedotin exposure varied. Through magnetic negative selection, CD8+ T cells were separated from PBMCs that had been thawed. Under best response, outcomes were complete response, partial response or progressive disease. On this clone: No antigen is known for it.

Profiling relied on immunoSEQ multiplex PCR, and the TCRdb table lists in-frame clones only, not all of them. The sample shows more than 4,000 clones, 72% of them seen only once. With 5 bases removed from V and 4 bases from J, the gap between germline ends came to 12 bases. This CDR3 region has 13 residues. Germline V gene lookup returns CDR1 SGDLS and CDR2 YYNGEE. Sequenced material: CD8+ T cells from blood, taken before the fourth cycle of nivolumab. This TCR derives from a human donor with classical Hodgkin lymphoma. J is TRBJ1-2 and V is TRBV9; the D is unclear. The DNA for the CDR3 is TGTGCCAGCAGGCAATCGACGGGCTATGGCTACACCTTC. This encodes CASRQSTGYGYTF. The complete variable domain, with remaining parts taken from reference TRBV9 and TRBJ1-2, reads DSGVTQTPKHLITATGQRVTLRCSPRSGDLSVYWYQQSLDQGLQFLIQYYNGEERAKGNILERFSAQQFPDLHSELNLSSLELGDSALYFCASRQSTGYGYTFGSGTRLTVV.